The entry below describes one T cell receptor (beta chain). The antigen is unknown. The data derive from a study of T-cell reconstitution after alpha-beta-depleted transplantation in children. General observations from the study: By about two months after transplant, alpha-beta T cells reportedly arose from several hundred graft clones that had expanded. Newly produced T cells mostly accounted for T-cell counts and diversity one year post-transplant. At day 60, the high TCRbeta diversity found in some patients originated from recipient T cells and thymic progenitors that had survived.

Unique molecular identifiers were incorporated into the prepared TCRbeta library. TCRdb passed the PCR reads through MiXCR, listing each CDR3 protein once. The table shows 550,000 to 600,000 distinct CDR3 sequences, with roughly 24% occurring only once. Germline CDR1 MNHEY, CDR2 SVGEGT. The CDR3 loop spans 13 amino acids. V was shortened by 6 bases and J by 5 bases, with 13 bases between the two germline ends. This chain connects TRBV6-2 or TRBV6-3 to TRBJ2-5; D possibly uses TRBD1 or TRBD2 (6 bases each). The sequence came from a boy under two years old who had a stem cell transplant for acute myeloid leukemia, so the T cells may come from the graft donor. Sequencing was performed on PBMCs, mostly from graft donor cells, taken 360 days after TCRalphabeta/CD19-depleted stem cell transplant. CDR3 nucleotides: TGTGCCAGCAGCTATACAGGGAGGGAGACCCAGTACTTC. Translating it yields CASSYTGRETQYF.